A single sample is the source of the 5 T cell receptor beta chains below, sequenced in a study of Ad26.COV2.S vaccination and SARS-CoV-2 variants. Sequencing used immunoSEQ multiplex PCR; TCRdb keeps in-frame clones, though not all of them. The sample holds roughly 460,000 clones, 80% to 90% seen once. Treatment denoted: around 19 received Ad26.COV2.S at low or high dose, single or two shots; 5 received placebo; per-sample allocation not given. Following the first vaccine or placebo injection, samples were taken on day 63. The sequencing here drew on peripheral blood, taken in a trial of Ad26.COV2.S vaccine versus placebo. Receptors were obtained from a person aged 18-60 years who received the Ad26.COV2.S COVID-19 vaccine or a placebo.

This chain joins TRBV25-1 and TRBJ2-7; possibly TRBD2 for D (5 bases). The germline V and J ends were trimmed by 1 base and 1 base, with 17 bases remaining between them. The CDR3 runs to 17 residues. CDR1 is MGHDK, CDR2 SYGVNS, per germline. CDR3 nucleotide sequence: TGTGCCAGCAGTGAATCTAGAGGGTTAGGGTTATCCTACGAGCAGTACTTC. Translated: CASSESRGLGLSYEQYF.

The chain couples TRBV18 to TRBJ2-7, with D tentatively TRBD2 (5 bases). CDR3 size: 13 residues. The germline CDR1 and CDR2 sequences are KGHSH and LQKENI. Trimming took off 2 bases at V and 3 bases at J, with 8 bases between the two ends. For the CDR3, the DNA is TGTGCCAGCTCACCAGGGAGCGGCTACGAGCAGTACTTC. Its translation is CASSPGSGYEQYF. The complete variable domain, with remaining parts taken from reference TRBV18 and TRBJ2-7, reads NAGVMQNPRHLVRRRGQEARLRCSPMKGHSHVYWYRQLPEEGLKFMVYLQKENIIDESGMPKERFSAEFPKEGPSILRIQQVVRGDSAAYFCASSPGSGYEQYFGPGTRLTVT.

V gene TRBV18 combines with J gene TRBJ1-5, with D hard to call. Germline V CDR1 and CDR2: KGHSH, LQKENI. This CDR3 comprises 13 residues. Between the trimmed V and J ends, which lost 6 bases and 0 bases, there was a span of 6 bases. The DNA for the CDR3 is TGTGCCAGCTCGGGAGGTAGCAATCAGCCCCAGCATTTT. Amino acids: CASSGGSNQPQHF.

The J gene is TRBJ2-7, the V gene TRBV28; D perhaps matches TRBD1 (6 bases). Germline V gene sequence: CDR1 MDHEN, CDR2 SYDVKM. Trimming removed 4 bases at V and 0 bases at J, with 19 bases between. The CDR3 covers 17 residues. The chain's CDR3 is CASSSPFGGQSSYEQYF. The CDR3 nucleotides are TGTGCCAGCAGTTCCCCCTTTGGGGGCCAAAGCTCCTACGAGCAGTACTTC. The complete variable domain, with remaining parts taken from reference TRBV28 and TRBJ2-7, reads DVKVTQSSRYLVKRTGEKVFLECVQDMDHENMFWYRQDPGLGLRLIYFSYDVKMKEKGDIPEGYSVSREKKERFSLILESASTNQTSMYLCASSSPFGGQSSYEQYFGPGTRLTVT.

The chain links TRBV11-1 to TRBJ1-1, with D unclear. V was cut by 3 bases and J by 5 bases, with 13 bases left in between. The V gene's germline CDR1 is SGHAT and CDR2 FQDESV (reference sequence). This CDR3 has 14 amino acids. The CDR3 spells CASSFYVGVTEAFF. The DNA of the CDR3 is TGTGCCAGCAGCTTTTATGTCGGGGTAACTGAAGCTTTCTTT.